The rows below give T cell receptor beta chains drawn from one sample of a study of regulatory T cells in long-lasting Graves disease. TCRdb re-analysed the multiplex PCR reads in MiXCR, keeping a single row per CDR3 protein. The sample records about 210,000 distinct CDR3 sequences, around a fifth being singletons. The same specimen was also included in a second study, on T cells in Graves' hyperthyroidism and ophthalmopathy.

The source was peripheral blood mononuclear cells (PBMCs), collected at new diagnosis, from a patient treated with antithyroid drugs. The receptors here all came from a woman under 40 with Graves disease. Each CDR3 is given with its conserved first and last residue. A D gene is named only where the DNA matches it firmly. The size entry is marked missing in some rows and otherwise reads once, few, many or a size class.

CDR3aa: CASSGVGTRVDEQFF; CDR3nt: TGTGCCAGCAGTGGAGTCGGGACTAGAGTCGATGAGCAGTTCTTC; abundance: many; v_gene: TRBV2; j_gene: TRBJ2-1; d_gene: TRBD2
CDR3aa: CASSIEGLQPQHF; CDR3nt: TGTGCCAGTAGTATAGAGGGGCTCCAGCCCCAGCATTTT; abundance: many; v_gene: TRBV19; j_gene: TRBJ1-5; d_gene: .
CDR3aa: CASTVRGKAEQYF; CDR3nt: TGTGCCAGTACCGTCCGGGGGAAGGCCGAGCAGTACTTC; abundance: few; v_gene: TRBV19; j_gene: TRBJ2-7; d_gene: .
CDR3aa: CASRTRTGSPYWGYTF; CDR3nt: TGTGCCAGCCGAACCCGGACAGGATCCCCATATTGGGGCTACACCTTC; abundance: many; v_gene: TRBV6-1; j_gene: TRBJ1-2; d_gene: TRBD1
CDR3aa: CASSYTTGVNTIYF; CDR3nt: TGTGCCAGCAGTTACACGACCGGGGTAAACACCATATATTTT; abundance: .; v_gene: TRBV6-9; j_gene: TRBJ1-3; d_gene: .
CDR3aa: CASSGGQGTEAFF; CDR3nt: TGTGCCAGCAGCGGCGGACAGGGGACTGAAGCTTTCTTT; abundance: many; v_gene: TRBV9; j_gene: TRBJ1-1; d_gene: TRBD1
CDR3aa: CASTTGGSTGAFF; CDR3nt: TGTGCCAGCACCACCGGGGGTAGCACTGGAGCTTTCTTT; abundance: few; v_gene: TRBV19; j_gene: TRBJ1-1; d_gene: .
CDR3aa: CAISESINPGETQYF; CDR3nt: TGTGCCATCAGTGAGTCGATCAACCCGGGGGAGACCCAGTACTTC; abundance: many; v_gene: TRBV10-3; j_gene: TRBJ2-5; d_gene: .
CDR3aa: CSVEDRDTYNEQFF; CDR3nt: TGCAGCGTTGAAGACCGGGACACGTACAATGAGCAGTTCTTC; abundance: .; v_gene: TRBV29-1; j_gene: TRBJ2-1; d_gene: .
CDR3aa: CAWSASSYQETQYF; CDR3nt: TGTGCCTGGAGTGCTTCTAGCTACCAAGAGACCCAGTACTTC; abundance: many; v_gene: TRBV30; j_gene: TRBJ2-5; d_gene: .
CDR3aa: CSASEQGTDTQYF; CDR3nt: TGCAGTGCTAGCGAGCAGGGCACAGATACGCAGTATTTT; abundance: many; v_gene: TRBV20-1; j_gene: TRBJ2-3; d_gene: .
CDR3aa: CASSASGGRETQCF; CDR3nt: TGTGCCAGCAGTGCGTCAGGGGGCAGAGAGACCCAGTGCTTC; abundance: .; v_gene: TRBV2; j_gene: TRBJ2-3; d_gene: TRBD1
CDR3aa: CASTLGQLYEQYF; CDR3nt: TGTGCCAGCACACTGGGACAGCTCTACGAGCAGTACTTC; abundance: many; v_gene: TRBV28; j_gene: TRBJ2-7; d_gene: TRBD1
CDR3aa: CASSSTWGNQPQHF; CDR3nt: TGTGCCAGCAGTTCGACCTGGGGCAATCAGCCCCAGCATTTT; abundance: many; v_gene: TRBV28; j_gene: TRBJ1-5; d_gene: .
CDR3aa: CAGGLFVLSRLSGNTIYF; CDR3nt: TGTGCCGGTGGTTTGTTTGTTTTAAGCCGGCTCTCCGGAAACACCATATATTTT; abundance: .; v_gene: TRBV12-5; j_gene: TRBJ1-3; d_gene: .
CDR3aa: CATGGQGGLAFSTDTQYF; CDR3nt: TGTGCCACCGGTGGACAGGGTGGCTTGGCCTTCAGCACAGATACGCAGTATTTT; abundance: few; v_gene: TRBV24-1; j_gene: TRBJ2-3; d_gene: TRBD1
CDR3aa: CASSPLLRDRGDYGYTF; CDR3nt: TGCGCCAGCAGCCCCTTACTCCGGGACAGGGGCGACTATGGCTACACCTTC; abundance: .; v_gene: TRBV5-1; j_gene: TRBJ1-2; d_gene: TRBD1
CDR3aa: CASSQGGVRGNQPQHF; CDR3nt: TGCGCCAGCAGCCAAGGGGGGGTCAGGGGAAATCAGCCCCAGCATTTT; abundance: .; v_gene: TRBV4-1; j_gene: TRBJ1-5; d_gene: .
CDR3aa: CASTEGQFYGYTF; CDR3nt: TGTGCCAGCACCGAGGGACAGTTCTATGGCTACACCTTC; abundance: many; v_gene: TRBV6-1; j_gene: TRBJ1-2; d_gene: TRBD1
CDR3aa: CATSDNTGVDYNEQFF; CDR3nt: TGTGCCACCAGTGACAACACGGGGGTCGATTACAATGAGCAGTTCTTC; abundance: many; v_gene: TRBV24-1; j_gene: TRBJ2-1; d_gene: .
CDR3aa: CSAPVGVRNYGYTF; CDR3nt: TGCAGTGCCCCCGTGGGAGTGAGGAACTATGGCTACACCTTC; abundance: .; v_gene: TRBV20-1; j_gene: TRBJ1-2; d_gene: .
CDR3aa: CASSSASVRNEQFF; CDR3nt: TGTGCCAGCAGTTCCGCCTCTGTAAGAAATGAGCAGTTCTTC; abundance: many; v_gene: TRBV12-3/TRBV12-4; j_gene: TRBJ2-1; d_gene: .
CDR3aa: CASSEIGTSGTYEQYF; CDR3nt: TGTGCCAGCAGTGAAATCGGGACTAGCGGAACCTACGAGCAGTACTTC; abundance: few; v_gene: TRBV2; j_gene: TRBJ2-7; d_gene: TRBD2
CDR3aa: CASSEKRLSTDTQYF; CDR3nt: TGTGCCAGCAGCGAAAAGCGGCTAAGCACAGATACGCAGTATTTT; abundance: many; v_gene: TRBV14; j_gene: TRBJ2-3; d_gene: .
CDR3aa: CSVGGTYNEQFF; CDR3nt: TGCAGCGTTGGCGGAACCTACAATGAGCAGTTCTTC; abundance: many; v_gene: TRBV29-1; j_gene: TRBJ2-1; d_gene: .
CDR3aa: CASSLGAANTDTQYF; CDR3nt: TGCGCCAGCAGCTTGGGGGCCGCTAACACGGATACGCAGTATTTT; abundance: many; v_gene: TRBV5-1; j_gene: TRBJ2-3; d_gene: .
CDR3aa: CACPGVPYNEQFF; CDR3nt: TGTGCCTGTCCAGGGGTCCCCTACAATGAGCAGTTCTTC; abundance: many; v_gene: TRBV30; j_gene: TRBJ2-1; d_gene: .
CDR3aa: CASTDSGLAGVAEQFF; CDR3nt: TGTGCCAGCACCGATTCGGGACTAGCGGGAGTGGCTGAGCAGTTCTTC; abundance: many; v_gene: TRBV6-2/TRBV6-3; j_gene: TRBJ2-1; d_gene: TRBD2
CDR3aa: CASGPTLPKWETQYF; CDR3nt: TGTGCTAGTGGTCCGACTCTTCCCAAGTGGGAGACCCAGTACTTC; abundance: many; v_gene: TRBV12-5; j_gene: TRBJ2-5; d_gene: .
CDR3aa: CASSPPPSGRGDTQYF; CDR3nt: TGTGCCAGCAGCCCCCCCCCTAGCGGGAGGGGAGATACGCAGTATTTT; abundance: .; v_gene: TRBV3-1; j_gene: TRBJ2-3; d_gene: TRBD2
CDR3aa: CASSFQGYEQYF; CDR3nt: TGTGCCAGCAGTTTTCAGGGCTACGAGCAGTACTTC; abundance: many; v_gene: TRBV12-3/TRBV12-4; j_gene: TRBJ2-7; d_gene: .
CDR3aa: CASSTSGRATNLDEQYF; CDR3nt: TGTGCCAGCAGCACTAGCGGGAGGGCCACCAACCTGGACGAGCAGTACTTC; abundance: .; v_gene: TRBV27; j_gene: TRBJ2-7; d_gene: TRBD2
CDR3aa: CASLTGQFMEPQHF; CDR3nt: TGTGCCAGCCTCACTGGACAGTTTATGGAGCCCCAGCATTTT; abundance: many; v_gene: TRBV2; j_gene: TRBJ1-5; d_gene: .
CDR3aa: CASSLSRTPAYGYTF; CDR3nt: TGTGCCAGCAGTTTAAGCCGAACCCCCGCTTATGGCTACACCTTC; abundance: many; v_gene: TRBV12-3/TRBV12-4; j_gene: TRBJ1-2; d_gene: .
CDR3aa: CASSVGSTDTQYF; CDR3nt: TGTGCCAGCAGTGTGGGGTCCACAGATACGCAGTATTTT; abundance: many; v_gene: TRBV2; j_gene: TRBJ2-3; d_gene: .
CDR3aa: CASSPRSSGSETQYF; CDR3nt: TGTGCCAGCAGTCCCCGATCTAGCGGGAGTGAGACCCAGTACTTC; abundance: many; v_gene: TRBV5-4; j_gene: TRBJ2-5; d_gene: TRBD2
CDR3aa: CASSQEGLAGAGSYEQYF; CDR3nt: TGCGCCAGCAGCCAAGAGGGACTAGCGGGGGCCGGATCCTACGAGCAGTACTTC; abundance: many; v_gene: TRBV4-1; j_gene: TRBJ2-7; d_gene: TRBD2
CDR3aa: CATSRDSNYGYTF; CDR3nt: TGTGCCACCAGCAGAGACAGTAACTATGGCTACACCTTC; abundance: many; v_gene: TRBV15; j_gene: TRBJ1-2; d_gene: .
CDR3aa: CASSSPRDSSYEQYF; CDR3nt: TGTGCCAGCAGTTCACCTAGGGACAGCTCCTACGAGCAGTACTTC; abundance: many; v_gene: TRBV28; j_gene: TRBJ2-7; d_gene: TRBD1
CDR3aa: CSATPGDIINQPQHF; CDR3nt: TGCAGTGCTACACCGGGGGACATCATCAATCAGCCCCAGCATTTT; abundance: few; v_gene: TRBV20-1; j_gene: TRBJ1-5; d_gene: .
CDR3aa: CASSSDRVGETQYF; CDR3nt: TGTGCCAGCAGTTCTGACAGGGTCGGAGAGACCCAGTACTTC; abundance: many; v_gene: TRBV28; j_gene: TRBJ2-5; d_gene: TRBD1
CDR3aa: CASSLAPGRATNEQFF; CDR3nt: TGTGCCAGCAGCTTAGCCCCGGGTAGGGCTACCAATGAGCAGTTCTTC; abundance: many; v_gene: TRBV11-1; j_gene: TRBJ2-1; d_gene: .
CDR3aa: CASSPGRSRDTQYF; CDR3nt: TGTGCCAGCTCACCTGGCCGGAGTAGGGATACGCAGTATTTT; abundance: many; v_gene: TRBV18; j_gene: TRBJ2-3; d_gene: .
CDR3aa: CASSLVGGGVSNQPQHF; CDR3nt: TGTGCCAGCAGTTTGGTAGGGGGCGGCGTAAGCAATCAGCCCCAGCATTTT; abundance: many; v_gene: TRBV28; j_gene: TRBJ1-5; d_gene: TRBD1
CDR3aa: CASRTDLTNEKLFF; CDR3nt: TGTGCCAGCAGGACCGATCTGACTAATGAAAAACTGTTTTTT; abundance: many; v_gene: TRBV6-1; j_gene: TRBJ1-4; d_gene: .
CDR3aa: CAWRGAYEQYF; CDR3nt: TGTGCCTGGCGGGGCGCCTACGAGCAGTACTTC; abundance: many; v_gene: TRBV30; j_gene: TRBJ2-7; d_gene: .
CDR3aa: CSARTPDRGVTDTQYF; CDR3nt: TGCAGTGCTAGAACTCCCGACAGGGGGGTCACAGATACGCAGTATTTT; abundance: few; v_gene: TRBV20-1; j_gene: TRBJ2-3; d_gene: TRBD1